Each of the 24 T cell receptor beta chains below was sequenced from the same sample in a study of blood T cells in healthy people across ages. The authors ran a second PCR of about 6 to 12 cycles using a sample-barcoded 5' primer and a J-beta primer mix. TCRdb itself ran the 5' RACE reads through MiXCR, one entry per CDR3 protein. In the table there are just under 750,000 distinct CDR3 sequences, about 20% of which are singletons. The sequenced sample consisted of blood. The receptor source for this set is a man between 65 and 85 years old in good health.

This clonotype turned up a few times. The J gene is TRBJ2-5, the V gene TRBV7-2; tentatively, D is TRBD1 or TRBD2 (7 bases each). V was pared by 1 base and J by 5 bases, with 17 bases between. The CDR3 has 16 amino acids. The germline V gene has CDR1 SGHTA and CDR2 FQGNSA. Here the CDR3 reads CASSLGSRGGSETQYF. As DNA, the CDR3 is TGTGCCAGCAGCTTAGGGTCCAGGGGGGGAAGTGAGACCCAGTACTTC.

Concerning this clonotype: At one end the junction does not follow the germline gene, possibly because of a read error. The chain carries TRBV7-9 and TRBJ1-2; the D is unclear. Germline CDR1 and CDR2: SEHNR and FQNEAQ (reference sequence). The CDR3 sequence is 14 residues long. The CDR3 coding sequence is TGTGGCAGCGCTGAAGCCGCCGCTAACTATGGCTACACCTTC. Protein sequence: CGSAEAAANYGYTF.

The chain employs TRBV4-1 and TRBJ1-3, with D tentatively TRBD1 (5 bases). The CDR3 spans 16 residues. Per the germline V gene, CDR1 is MGHRA and CDR2 is YSYEKL. V was pared by 0 bases and J by 0 bases, with 9 bases between. CDR3 in DNA: TGCGCCAGCAGCCAAGATCAGGGCAACTCTGGAAACACCATATATTTT. Amino acids: CASSQDQGNSGNTIYF.

This clonotype was seen just once. This sequence joins TRBV3-1 and TRBJ2-5; D is uncertain. Near its end, the DNA agrees better with TRBJ2-7, so the J call may be wrong. The CDR3 covers 13 residues. The germline CDR1 and CDR2 sequences are LGHDT and YNNKEL (reference sequence). CDR3 DNA: TGTGCCAGCAGCCAAGATTTTCCCTACGAGCAGTACTTC. This gives the protein CASSQDFPYEQYF.

This clonotype was seen just once. This chain uses TRBV6-5 with TRBJ2-2; the D call may be TRBD1 or TRBD2 (5 bases each). The CDR3 spans 18 residues. Trimming removed 0 bases at V and 5 bases at J, with 19 bases between. Per the germline V gene, CDR1 is MNHEY and CDR2 is SVGAGI. The CDR3 region has the DNA TGTGCCAGCAGTTACTCGAAGGGGAAGGAGGAAAATACCGGGGAGCTGTTTTTT. As protein: CASSYSKGKEENTGELFF.

This clonotype showed up just a few times. This chain links TRBV5-1 with TRBJ1-4; TRBD1 might be the D (5 bases). The germline V gene has CDR1 SGHRS and CDR2 YFSETQ. V was cut by 2 bases and J by 4 bases, with 12 bases left in between. This CDR3 contains 15 residues. The CDR3 spells CASSFVTGVNEKLFF. CDR3 nucleotides: TGCGCCAGCAGCTTTGTTACAGGAGTTAATGAAAAACTGTTTTTT.

Note on this clonotype: Its ends do not fully match the called genes, so a read error is possible. The V call is TRBV6-5, the J call TRBJ2-5; TRBD1 matches 7 bases. Germline lookup yields CDR1 MNHEY and CDR2 SVGAGI. The CDR3 totals 15 residues. In DNA, the CDR3 is TGTGCCAACAGTTACGAGGGGACAGTTAAAGAGACCCAGTACTTC. It specifies CANSYEGTVKETQYF.

The genes are TRBV14 and TRBJ2-1, with D unresolved. V was shortened by 4 bases and J by 5 bases, with 15 bases between the two germline ends. The germline V gene has CDR1 SGHDN and CDR2 FVKESK. CDR3 length: 15 amino acids. CDR3 protein: CASSPTGGLDNEQFF. As DNA, the CDR3 is TGTGCCAGCAGCCCAACGGGTGGGTTGGACAATGAGCAGTTCTTC.

J is TRBJ2-4 and V is TRBV18; unclear D gene. Germline CDR1 is KGHSH and CDR2 is LQKENI. This CDR3 spans 13 amino acids. V lost 2 bases and J lost 3, with 5 bases in between. The CDR3 protein is CASSPKGKNIQYF. In DNA form, the CDR3 reads TGTGCCAGCTCACCAAAGGGCAAAAACATTCAGTACTTC.

This chain links TRBV5-1 with TRBJ2-4; D remains unclear. V lost 0 bases and J 10 bases, leaving 14 bases between the germline ends. The germline V gene has CDR1 SGHRS and CDR2 YFSETQ. The CDR3 is made up of 14 amino acids. In nucleotides, the CDR3 is TGCGCCAGCAGCTTGGCCGAGGCAGGTCGGATTCAGTACTTC. It yields the protein CASSLAEAGRIQYF.

J is TRBJ2-1 and V is TRBV12-3 or TRBV12-4; 9 bases are shared with TRBD2. Trimming took 3 bases from V and 6 from J; bases not matched to a gene: 3. This CDR3 contains 14 residues. Here the CDR3 DNA reads TGTGCCAGCAGTTTGATTAGCGGGAGCAATGAGCAGTTCTTC. Its protein product is CASSLISGSNEQFF.

V and J are TRBV2 and TRBJ2-7; D gene unclear. The CDR3 sequence is 14 residues long. The V gene lost 3 bases and the J gene lost 5 bases, with 14 bases spanning the gap. Germline values: CDR1 SNHLY, CDR2 FYNNEI. The CDR3 DNA reads TGTGCCAGCAGTGATTATCGACCCTTTAACGAGCAGTACTTC. It yields the protein CASSDYRPFNEQYF.

This clonotype was detected only a few times. The J gene is TRBJ2-1, the V gene TRBV5-1, with TRBD1 matching 10 bases. Trimming took 2 bases from V and 6 from J; bases not matched to a gene: 5. Looked up from germline, CDR1 is SGHRS and CDR2 is YFSETQ. The CDR3 has 15 residues. CDR3 nucleotide sequence: TGCGCCAGCAGCTTCGACAGGGGGCAAGGCAATGAGCAGTTCTTC. Translation: CASSFDRGQGNEQFF.

The rearrangement uses TRBV10-3 and TRBJ2-7, with D perhaps assigned TRBD1 or TRBD2 (5 bases each). Germline V gives CDR1 ENHRY, CDR2 SYGVKD. The CDR3 is 13 amino acids. The germline V and J ends were trimmed by 4 bases and 3 bases, with 10 bases remaining between them. This CDR3 reads CAISAGTLYEQYV. CDR3 sequence (DNA): TGTGCCATCAGTGCCGGGACCCTCTACGAGCAGTACGTC.

The chain links TRBV5-1 to TRBJ1-5; D unclear. V was shortened by 1 base and J by 4 bases, with 12 bases between the two germline ends. Germline loops: CDR1 SGHRS, CDR2 YFSETQ. The CDR3 is 15 residues long. In DNA form, the CDR3 reads TGCGCCAGCAGCTTGATTCCGGAACCTAATCAGCCCCAGCATTTT. It specifies CASSLIPEPNQPQHF.

The V and J genes are TRBV20-1 and TRBJ1-2, with a weak D call TRBD1 (5 bases). The V end was cut by 3 bases, the J end by 2 bases, with 16 bases between. This CDR3 spans 15 amino acids. The germline V gene encodes CDR1 DFQATT and CDR2 SNEGSKA (reference sequence). The CDR3 DNA is TGCAGTGCTAGCGGGGCCAAGACAGAAAACTATGGCTACACCTTC. This encodes CSASGAKTENYGYTF.

The chain links TRBV20-1 to TRBJ2-3; TRBD1 matches at 7 bases. Germline CDR1 is DFQATT and CDR2 is SNEGSKA (reference sequence). This CDR3 region has 14 residues. Trimming took 5 bases from V and 7 from J; bases not matched to a gene: 12. CDR3 sequence reads: CSAQGQSGSNTQYF. The CDR3 region has the DNA TGCAGTGCTCAGGGACAGTCAGGGTCGAATACGCAGTATTTT.

In this sample, this clonotype turned up a few times. The genes are TRBV27 and TRBJ2-5, with 7 nucleotides matching TRBD1. The CDR3 loop spans 16 amino acids. Germline CDR1 reads MNHEY; CDR2 reads SMNVEV (reference sequence). V was clipped by 6 bases and J by 0 bases; unmatched bases: 10. Here the CDR3 DNA reads TGTGCCAGCAGCTCTGGTTGGGGACAGTACCAAGAGACCCAGTACTTC. Protein product: CASSSGWGQYQETQYF.

A few counts support this clonotype. One junction end does not reproduce the germline sequence, and a read error may be involved. The V and J genes are TRBV20-1 and TRBJ1-2; D gene unclear. There are 9 residues in the CDR3. Germline values: CDR1 DFQATT, CDR2 SNEGSKA (reference sequence). CDR3: CSVRHGPAF. CDR3 DNA sequence: TGCAGTGTAAGACACGGCCCAGCCTTC.

The chain links TRBV24-1 to TRBJ2-2, with D perhaps given as TRBD1 or TRBD2 (5 bases each). V was clipped by 10 bases and J by 5 bases, with 7 bases between them. The CDR3 runs 11 residues. Germline V gene data show CDR1 as KGHDR and CDR2 as SFDVKD. CDR3 protein: CATRGTGELFF. The CDR3 DNA is TGTGCCACGAGGGGAACCGGGGAGCTGTTTTTT.

The V and J genes are TRBV28 and TRBJ2-5, with 8 bases aligning to TRBD2. The DNA end is a closer match to TRBJ2-1, so the J assignment may be wrong. This CDR3 is built from 15 residues. Germline CDR1 is MDHEN and CDR2 is SYDVKM. The CDR3 reads CASSLPSGHYNEQFF. CDR3 sequence (DNA): TGTGCCAGCAGTTTACCTAGCGGGCACTATAATGAGCAGTTCTTC.

This clonotype came up a few times. The rearrangement joins TRBV7-8 to TRBJ2-1; possible D gene TRBD2, 6 bases. The J call is in doubt because the DNA end fits TRBJ2-7 better. Germline assignment: CDR1 SGHVS and CDR2 FQNEAQ. The CDR3 sequence is 11 residues long. In DNA, the CDR3 is TGTGCCAGCAGCTCCGGGGGATTGCAGTACTTC. It specifies CASSSGGLQYF.

The V call is TRBV7-2, the J call TRBJ2-3; 10 bases agree with TRBD2. This CDR3 comprises 17 residues. CDR1 is SGHTA, CDR2 FQGNSA, per germline. V lost 4 bases and J lost 1; bases outside the gene matches: 8. In DNA form, the CDR3 reads TGTGCCAGCAGCTCCCGGGCTAGCGGGGGTCGCACAGATACGCAGTATTTT. It encodes CASSSRASGGRTDTQYF.

This clonotype was seen a few times. This chain uses TRBV6-5 with TRBJ1-1, with D perhaps matching TRBD1 (5 bases). Germline CDR1 is MNHEY and CDR2 is SVGAGI. The CDR3 loop spans 15 amino acids. V lost 6 bases and J 1 base, leaving 15 bases between the germline ends. The CDR3 bases are TGTGCCAGCAGAAAGAATTTTGACAGGAACACTGAAGCTTTCTTT. As protein: CASRKNFDRNTEAFF.